The rows below give T cell receptor beta chains drawn from one sample of a study of T cells in Graves' hyperthyroidism and ophthalmopathy. One entry per CDR3 protein results from TCRdb running MiXCR on the multiplex PCR reads. The sample has 490,000 or so distinct CDR3 sequences; about 16% are singletons. The sequenced sample was blood. Every receptor here comes from a woman aged 25 to 39 with Graves' ophthalmopathy. CDR3s include the opening cysteine and the closing phenylalanine or tryptophan. A D gene is named only where the DNA matches it firmly. A row's size may be missing; if present it is once, few, many or a size class.

J,V,D,size,DNA,CDR3
TRBJ1-5,TRBV6-5,NA,few,TGTGCCAGCAGTTATGGGAGGGACTATCAGCCCCAGCATTTT,CASSYGRDYQPQHF
TRBJ2-2,TRBV10-3,NA,few,TGTGCCATCAGCAGAACCCTCAGGACAGGGGAGCTGTTTTTT,CAISRTLRTGELFF
TRBJ2-3,TRBV28,TRBD2,many,TGTGCCAGCAGTTTTAGACTAGCCACAGATACGCAGTATTTT,CASSFRLATDTQYF
TRBJ1-5,TRBV28,TRBD1,many,TGTGCCAGCAGTTTCGGGACAGGCCTAAATCAGCCCCAGCATTTT,CASSFGTGLNQPQHF
TRBJ2-7,TRBV12-3/TRBV12-4,NA,many,TGTGCCAGCACTAAATCCGGGGGAGAAATTTTCTACGAGCAGTACTTC,CASTKSGGEIFYEQYF
TRBJ1-1,TRBV30,NA,NA,TGTGCCTGGAGCCTTCAGAGCGACACTGAAGCTTTCTTT,CAWSLQSDTEAFF
TRBJ1-1,TRBV9,NA,many,TGTGCCAGCAGTGTAGGACCCGAGAACACTGAAGCTTTCTTT,CASSVGPENTEAFF
TRBJ2-7,TRBV7-2,TRBD2,many,TGTGCCAGCAGCTTATGGGCCAGCGGGAGTCCCTACGAGCAGTACTTC,CASSLWASGSPYEQYF
TRBJ2-7,TRBV7-2,NA,many,TGTGCCAGCAGCCCTGCTTCTCGGGACGAGCAGTACTTC,CASSPASRDEQYF
TRBJ1-2,TRBV13,TRBD1,many,TGTGCCAGCAGCTTTCGGACAGGGTGGTACGGCTACACCTTC,CASSFRTGWYGYTF